A selection of T cell receptor beta chains follows, all from one sample in a study of blood T cell repertoires in COVID-19. TCRdb keeps only in-frame clones here, not all; method: immunoSEQ multiplex PCR. The repertoire holds over 250,000 clones, with over 75% as singletons. The sequencing sample was made of peripheral blood. These receptors all stem from a human donor in a cohort sampled during active COVID-19. Both conserved end residues are part of each CDR3. The order of the fields is D gene, V gene, J gene, clone size, CDR3 protein, CDR3 DNA. A D gene is named only where the DNA matches it firmly. Part of the rows lack a size; the others show once, few, many or a class for expanded clones.

TRBD2	TRBV24-1	TRBJ2-1	NA	CATSSSGTKTLNEQFF	TGTGCCACCAGTAGCTCCGGGACTAAAACCCTCAATGAGCAGTTCTTC
NA	TRBV7-9	TRBJ1-1	NA	CASSQREISTEAFF	TGTGCCAGCAGCCAACGGGAGATAAGTACTGAAGCTTTCTTT
TRBD1	TRBV10-2	TRBJ1-4	NA	CASRDRGRNEKLFF	TGCGCCAGCAGGGACAGGGGGCGTAATGAAAAACTGTTTTTT
NA	TRBV7-9	TRBJ1-5	NA	CASSAGGALNQPQHF	TGTGCCAGCAGCGCGGGAGGGGCGTTAAATCAGCCCCAGCATTTT
TRBD2	TRBV5-4	TRBJ2-1	NA	CAGRAGGGSYNEQFF	TGTGCCGGCCGAGCGGGGGGCGGCTCCTACAATGAGCAGTTCTTC
TRBD2	TRBV18	TRBJ2-3	NA	CASSTGLAPDTQYF	TGTGCCAGCTCAACTGGACTAGCACCCGATACGCAGTATTTT
NA	TRBV2	TRBJ2-5	few	CASSEEATFSETQYF	TGTGCCAGCAGTGAGGAAGCGACTTTTTCAGAGACCCAGTACTTC
NA	TRBV3-1/TRBV3-2	TRBJ1-4	NA	CASSHPEGELFF	TGTGCCAGCAGCCACCCTGAAGGGGAACTGTTTTTT
NA	TRBV11-2	TRBJ2-2	few	CASSLDRTGELFF	TGTGCCAGCAGCTTAGACAGGACCGGGGAGCTGTTTTTT
NA	TRBV19	TRBJ2-4	NA	CASSPRAGAVAKNIQYF	TGTGCCAGTAGTCCCAGGGCGGGGGCCGTAGCCAAAAACATTCAGTACTTC
TRBD1	TRBV3-1/TRBV3-2	TRBJ1-1	NA	CASSPRDRQNTEAFF	TGTGCCAGCAGCCCGAGGGACAGGCAGAACACTGAAGCTTTCTTT
NA	TRBV7-2	TRBJ1-1	NA	CASSLLGQANTEAFF	TGTGCCAGCAGCTTATTAGGCCAGGCGAACACTGAAGCTTTCTTT
NA	TRBV5-4	TRBJ1-6	NA	CASSLVGVGSPLHF	TGTGCCAGCAGCTTGGTAGGGGTCGGTTCACCCCTCCACTTT
NA	TRBV28	TRBJ1-2	few	CASSLPVPYGYTF	TGTGCCAGCAGTTTACCGGTCCCCTATGGCTACACCTTC
NA	TRBV5-1	TRBJ2-4	NA	CASSPSGRGKNIQYF	TGCGCCAGCAGCCCTAGCGGCAGGGGCAAAAACATTCAGTACTTC
NA	TRBV9	TRBJ2-5	NA	CASTQGVGSEETQYF	TGTGCCAGCACTCAAGGGGTCGGGAGTGAAGAGACCCAGTACTTC
NA	TRBV4-3	TRBJ2-2	few	CASSQDRLASGELFF	TGCGCCAGCAGCCAAGATCGGCTAGCTTCCGGGGAGCTGTTTTTT
NA	TRBV9	TRBJ2-3	NA	CASSVGGLYTDTQYF	TGTGCCAGCAGCGTGGGGGGACTTTACACAGATACGCAGTATTTT
NA	TRBV2	TRBJ2-1	NA	CASSEEGAGEQFF	TGTGCCAGCTCCGAGGAGGGGGCAGGCGAGCAGTTCTTC
TRBD1	TRBV3-1/TRBV3-2	TRBJ1-2	NA	CASSDWDSYGYTF	TGTGCCAGCAGCGATTGGGACAGCTATGGCTACACCTTC
NA	TRBV2	TRBJ1-1	NA	CASTRRGSSPEAFF	TGTGCCAGCACCCGGCGGGGATCATCCCCTGAAGCTTTCTTT
NA	TRBV29-1	TRBJ2-5	many	CSVARDQETQYF	TGCAGCGTTGCTCGCGACCAAGAGACCCAGTACTTC
TRBD1	TRBV27	TRBJ1-1	few	CASRRTGTGPEAFF	TGTGCCAGCAGGAGGACCGGGACAGGGCCCGAAGCTTTCTTT
TRBD2	TRBV6-5	TRBJ2-7	NA	CASSLDRDYFYEQYF	TGTGCCAGCAGCCTCGACCGGGACTACTTTTACGAGCAGTACTTC
TRBD2	TRBV12-5	TRBJ2-1	NA	CGSRREFGNEQFF	TGTGGTAGCAGGCGGGAGTTTGGCAATGAGCAGTTCTTC
TRBD2	TRBV4-2	TRBJ2-5	NA	CASSQSLAGEEGQYF	TGTGCCAGCAGCCAAAGCCTAGCGGGAGAGGAAGGCCAGTACTTC
NA	TRBV4-2	TRBJ2-7	NA	CASSQEILGSPYF	TGTGCCAGCAGCCAAGAGATTCTAGGATCTCCGTACTTC
TRBD2	TRBV7-6	TRBJ2-3	NA	CASSLGPPLAGVSDTQYF	TGTGCCAGCAGCTTAGGCCCGCCACTAGCGGGAGTTTCAGATACGCAGTATTTT
NA	TRBV6-8	TRBJ2-7	NA	CASSYQSLKANYEQYF	TGTGCCAGCAGTTACCAGTCCCTCAAGGCCAACTACGAGCAGTACTTT
NA	TRBV4-1	TRBJ1-4	once	CASSHWGQVLTNEKLFF	TGCGCCAGCAGCCACTGGGGACAAGTGCTAACTAATGAAAAACTGTTTTTT
TRBD1	TRBV18	TRBJ1-1	once	CASSPPGGRTEAFF	TGTGCCAGCTCACCACCAGGGGGCCGGACTGAAGCTTTCTTT
TRBD2	TRBV2	TRBJ2-5	NA	CATTTSGRAGKETQYF	TGTGCCACCACGACTAGCGGGAGGGCCGGCAAAGAGACCCAGTACTTC
NA	TRBV5-4	TRBJ2-5	NA	CASTHPTEGGYTQYF	TGTGCCAGCACCCACCCGACGGAGGGGGGGTATACCCAGTACTTC
NA	TRBV7-2	TRBJ2-1	NA	CASSLADMYNEQFF	TGTGCCAGCAGCTTAGCAGACATGTACAATGAGCAGTTCTTC
NA	TRBV18	TRBJ1-3	NA	CASSPQGGSSGNTIYF	TGTGCCAGCTCACCCCAGGGTGGAAGCTCTGGAAACACCATATATTTT
TRBD1	TRBV7-2	TRBJ1-5	NA	CASSPGQGASQPQHF	TGTGCCAGCAGCCCAGGACAGGGGGCGTCTCAGCCCCAGCATTTT
NA	TRBV6-5	TRBJ1-4	NA	CASKTRTNEKLFF	TGTGCCAGCAAGACTCGAACTAATGAAAAACTGTTTTTT
NA	TRBV30	TRBJ2-5	NA	CAWSVHETQYF	TGTGCCTGGAGTGTACACGAGACCCAGTACTTC
TRBD1	TRBV18	TRBJ1-5	NA	CASSPRRGGQGNQPQHF	TGTGCCAGCTCACCACGTAGGGGCGGACAGGGAAATCAGCCCCAGCATTTT
TRBD2	TRBV4-1	TRBJ2-2	NA	CASSQGGLAGIRTGELFF	TGCGCCAGCAGCCAAGGGGGACTAGCGGGAATTCGGACCGGGGAGCTGTTTTTT
NA	TRBV10-1	TRBJ2-4	NA	CASSESQCETENIQYF	TGCGCCAGCAGTGAGTCTCAGTGTGAGACAGAAAACATTCAGTACTTC
TRBD2	TRBV2	TRBJ2-2	NA	CASSEEAGGYTGELFF	TGTGCCAGCAGTGAAGAAGCGGGAGGGTACACCGGGGAGCTGTTTTTT
TRBD1	TRBV2	TRBJ2-5	NA	CASSQQGKETQYF	TGTGCCAGCAGTCAACAGGGGAAAGAGACCCAGTACTTC
TRBD2	TRBV27	TRBJ2-1	NA	CASSFSGIGLGEQFF	TGTGCCAGCAGTTTCAGCGGGATAGGGTTGGGTGAGCAGTTCTTC
TRBD1	TRBV12-5	TRBJ2-2	NA	CASGSGQGNTGELFF	TGTGCTAGTGGTTCCGGACAGGGGAACACCGGGGAGCTGTTTTTT
TRBD1	TRBV7-9	TRBJ2-5	NA	CASSQGQQETQYF	TGTGCCAGCAGCCAGGGACAGCAAGAGACCCAGTACTTC
TRBD1	TRBV28	TRBJ2-7	once	CATSRTGGFYEQYF	TGTGCCACCAGCAGGACAGGGGGATTCTACGAGCAGTACTTC
TRBD1	TRBV27	TRBJ2-7	once	CASSKLGQGNYEQYF	TGTGCCAGCAGTAAATTGGGACAGGGGAACTACGAGCAGTACTTC